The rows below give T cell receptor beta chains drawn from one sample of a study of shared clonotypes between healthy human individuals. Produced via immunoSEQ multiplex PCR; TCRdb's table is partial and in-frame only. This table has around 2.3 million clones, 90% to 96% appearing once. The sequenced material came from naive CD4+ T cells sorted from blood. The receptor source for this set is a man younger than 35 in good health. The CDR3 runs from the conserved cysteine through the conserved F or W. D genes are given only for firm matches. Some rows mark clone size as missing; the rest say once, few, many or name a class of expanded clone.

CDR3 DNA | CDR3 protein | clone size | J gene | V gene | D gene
TGTGCCAGCTCAAAGGACAGGTACGAGCAGTACTTC | CASSKDRYEQYF | . | TRBJ2-7 | TRBV18 | TRBD1
TGCGCCAGCAGCTTGGTCGGGGTAGCACCCTACGAGCAGTACTTC | CASSLVGVAPYEQYF | . | TRBJ2-7 | TRBV5-1 | .
TGTGCCTGGAACGACAGGGGGGACACTGAAGCTTTCTTT | CAWNDRGDTEAFF | . | TRBJ1-1 | TRBV30 | TRBD1
TGTGCCAGCAGCTTGTATGTGGGACAGGGAAACTATGGCTACACCTTC | CASSLYVGQGNYGYTF | . | TRBJ1-2 | TRBV5-5 | TRBD1
TGTGCCTGGACATCTGCGGGGTGGTGGTCCGAGCAGTACTTC | CAWTSAGWWSEQYF | . | TRBJ2-7 | TRBV30 | .
TGTGCCAGCTCACCCGCTTGGACAGGGGGTGCCGGGGAGCTGTTTTTT | CASSPAWTGGAGELFF | . | TRBJ2-2 | TRBV18 | TRBD1
TGTGCCAGCAGCTTTACCGACAGGGGTGGTATTTCACCCCTCCACTTT | CASSFTDRGGISPLHF | . | TRBJ1-6 | TRBV27 | TRBD1
TGTGCCAGCAGGGGGACTATAATTGGGGAGCTGTTTTTT | CASRGTIIGELFF | . | TRBJ2-2 | TRBV6-1 | TRBD2
TGTGCCAGCAGCGTAGCCACAGGGGGCGCGACTAACTATGGCTACACCTTC | CASSVATGGATNYGYTF | . | TRBJ1-2 | TRBV9 | TRBD1
TGTGCCAGTAGTATAGTACGAGGGGAGACCCAGTACTTC | CASSIVRGETQYF | once | TRBJ2-5 | TRBV19 | .
TGTGCCAGCTCAAAAGGACAACAAGAGACCCAGTACTTC | CASSKGQQETQYF | . | TRBJ2-5 | TRBV18 | .
TGTGCCAGTACCCCCCCGAGACCAGGGAACACTGAAGCTTTCTTT | CASTPPRPGNTEAFF | . | TRBJ1-1 | TRBV19 | .
TGTGCCATTCGACAGTCCCAAGAGACCCAGTACTTC | CAIRQSQETQYF | . | TRBJ2-5 | TRBV10-3 | .
TGCGCCAGCAGCTTGAGTTTCGGTGGGAGAGAAGGTTACCGGTACAATGAGCAGTTCTTC | CASSLSFGGREGYRYNEQFF | . | TRBJ2-1 | TRBV5-1 | .
TGTGCCAGCAGTTTATTTGGACGGAGGGGGAATGGCTACACCTTC | CASSLFGRRGNGYTF | . | TRBJ1-2 | TRBV27 | .
TGTGCCAGCAGCATAGGGCCGACGGCCTACGAGCAGTACTTC | CASSIGPTAYEQYF | . | TRBJ2-7 | TRBV6-1 | .
TGTGCCAGCAGTGTATCGAACAGGGGCACTGAAGCTTTCTTT | CASSVSNRGTEAFF | . | TRBJ1-1 | TRBV6-5 | TRBD1
TGTGCCAGCAGCCTGACAGGATACAATGAGCAGTTCTTC | CASSLTGYNEQFF | . | TRBJ2-1 | TRBV11-2 | .
TGTGCCAGCAGCTTAGTCGGGAGGGCCGACAATGAGCAGTTCTTC | CASSLVGRADNEQFF | . | TRBJ2-1 | TRBV11-2 | TRBD2
TGTGCCAGTAGAGAACAGCCGAACCTTAGCAATCAGCCCCAGCATTTT | CASREQPNLSNQPQHF | . | TRBJ1-5 | TRBV19 | .
TGTGCCAGCAGTGAGACTAGCGGGAGCCCCACAGATACGCAGTATTTT | CASSETSGSPTDTQYF | . | TRBJ2-3 | TRBV6-1 | TRBD2
TGTGCCAGCACTCCGACAGGGGAGAGCTCACCCCTCCACTTT | CASTPTGESSPLHF | . | TRBJ1-6 | TRBV6-1 | TRBD1
TGTGCCAGTAGTATATGGGGAAGGAGCACTGAAGCTTTCTTT | CASSIWGRSTEAFF | . | TRBJ1-1 | TRBV19 | .
TGTGCCAGCACTATCTTCTCGAACCGGGACAGGGACGAAAAACTGTTTTTT | CASTIFSNRDRDEKLFF | . | TRBJ1-4 | TRBV2 | TRBD1
TGTGCCAGCAGCCCGGACAGGGTCTACGAGCAGTACTTC | CASSPDRVYEQYF | . | TRBJ2-7 | TRBV5-5 | TRBD1
TGTGCCAGCAGCATGGGAGGACAGGTCCTCTGGGGCTACACCTTC | CASSMGGQVLWGYTF | . | TRBJ1-2 | TRBV5-6 | TRBD1
TGTGCCAGCGGCTCGCGGCAAGAGACCCAGTACTTC | CASGSRQETQYF | . | TRBJ2-5 | TRBV28 | .
TGTGCCAGCAGTAGGGACAGGGGGCTAGCTAATGAAAAACTGTTTTTT | CASSRDRGLANEKLFF | . | TRBJ1-4 | TRBV27 | TRBD1
TGTGCTAGGGATCGGACAGTACCCTACGAGCAGTACTTC | CARDRTVPYEQYF | . | TRBJ2-7 | TRBV12-5 | .
TGTGCCAGCAGGTTTGTAAATCAGCCCCAGCATTTT | CASRFVNQPQHF | . | TRBJ1-5 | TRBV2 | .
TGTGCCAGCAGCCCGGGACAGGGTTACTACGAGCAGTACTTC | CASSPGQGYYEQYF | once | TRBJ2-7 | TRBV7-9 | TRBD1
TGTGCCATCAGTGAGTCAAGGCCACAGGGCTCTGGAAACACCATATATTTT | CAISESRPQGSGNTIYF | . | TRBJ1-3 | TRBV10-3 | .
TGTGCCAGCAGCTTAGACAACCCTGGGGCCAACGTCCTGACTTTC | CASSLDNPGANVLTF | . | TRBJ2-6 | TRBV5-4 | .
TGTGCCATCAGTGAGTCGACAGGGTCATCCAGAGCTTTCTTT | CAISESTGSSRAFF | . | TRBJ1-1 | TRBV10-3 | TRBD1
TGTGCCAGCAGCTTAATGACAGGCCAAGTTTCCTCCTACGAGCAGTACTTC | CASSLMTGQVSSYEQYF | once | TRBJ2-7 | TRBV11-2 | .
TGTGCCAGCAGCGTACTCCCTAGCGGGAGGTTGGAGACCCAGTACTTC | CASSVLPSGRLETQYF | . | TRBJ2-5 | TRBV9 | TRBD2
TGTGCCAGCTCACCAGGCAGGAAGACCTACGAGCAGTACTTC | CASSPGRKTYEQYF | . | TRBJ2-7 | TRBV18 | .
TGTGCCAGCAGCTTGCTAACAGTTTTAAATTCACCCCTCCACTTT | CASSLLTVLNSPLHF | once | TRBJ1-6 | TRBV5-5 | .
TGTGCCAGCAGCCAGAGTAAGTTTGGCAATCAACCCCAGCATTTT | CASSQSKFGNQPQHF | . | TRBJ1-5 | TRBV6-5 | .
TGTGCCAGCCGACCATCCGGGACAGGGGCCGGGGGGGAGCTGTTTTTT | CASRPSGTGAGGELFF | . | TRBJ2-2 | TRBV27 | TRBD1
TGTGCCAGCAGTTACGGCGACAGCTACGAGCAGTACTTC | CASSYGDSYEQYF | . | TRBJ2-7 | TRBV6-5 | .
TGCGCCAGCAGCAGGGGTTCGGACTCCACAGATACGCAGTATTTT | CASSRGSDSTDTQYF | once | TRBJ2-3 | TRBV5-1 | .
TGTGCCAGCAGTTACTCCGGGACAGGACCCTACGAGCAGTACTTC | CASSYSGTGPYEQYF | once | TRBJ2-7 | TRBV6-5 | TRBD1
TGTGCCAGCTCGACAGCCGGGACTAGCGGGGTGCGCGAGCAGTACTTC | CASSTAGTSGVREQYF | . | TRBJ2-7 | TRBV5-4 | TRBD2
TGTGCCAGCAGGGCGCAGGGGTTGAGCAATCAGCCCCAGCATTTT | CASRAQGLSNQPQHF | . | TRBJ1-5 | TRBV6-1 | .
TGTGCCAGCAGTAAAGGACAGGCCTCCTACGAGCAGTACTTC | CASSKGQASYEQYF | . | TRBJ2-7 | TRBV6-5 | TRBD1
TGTGCCAGCAGCAATCTCGTGGGGACACCCGGGGAGCAGTACTTC | CASSNLVGTPGEQYF | . | TRBJ2-7 | TRBV5-5 | .
TGTGCCTGGAGTGCCCCCCAAAATAGCGGGAGTAAAAACATTCAGTACTTC | CAWSAPQNSGSKNIQYF | . | TRBJ2-4 | TRBV30 | TRBD2
TGTGCCAGCAGTGCTGCCCTAACGACTGAAGCTTTCTTT | CASSAALTTEAFF | . | TRBJ1-1 | TRBV6-1 | .
TGTGCCAGCAGCTTAGGAGTAGTTTCTAATGAAAAACTGTTTTTT | CASSLGVVSNEKLFF | . | TRBJ1-4 | TRBV7-2 | .
TGTGCCAGCAGTTTACTTACTAGCTCCCAGTACTTC | CASSLLTSSQYF | . | TRBJ2-5 | TRBV28 | .
TGCGCCAGCAGCCCCCAGGGGGCAGAAGAAGAGACCCAGTACTTC | CASSPQGAEEETQYF | . | TRBJ2-5 | TRBV5-1 | TRBD1
TGTGCCAGCAGCTGGGACAGAGAGACCCAGTACTTC | CASSWDRETQYF | . | TRBJ2-5 | TRBV6-5 | TRBD1
TGTGCCAGCAGTAATAGCGGGACTGTGGGAGATACGCAGTATTTT | CASSNSGTVGDTQYF | . | TRBJ2-3 | TRBV6-5 | TRBD2
TGTGCCAGCAGCTTAGGAGTGAGCACAGATACGCAGTATTTT | CASSLGVSTDTQYF | . | TRBJ2-3 | TRBV7-9 | .